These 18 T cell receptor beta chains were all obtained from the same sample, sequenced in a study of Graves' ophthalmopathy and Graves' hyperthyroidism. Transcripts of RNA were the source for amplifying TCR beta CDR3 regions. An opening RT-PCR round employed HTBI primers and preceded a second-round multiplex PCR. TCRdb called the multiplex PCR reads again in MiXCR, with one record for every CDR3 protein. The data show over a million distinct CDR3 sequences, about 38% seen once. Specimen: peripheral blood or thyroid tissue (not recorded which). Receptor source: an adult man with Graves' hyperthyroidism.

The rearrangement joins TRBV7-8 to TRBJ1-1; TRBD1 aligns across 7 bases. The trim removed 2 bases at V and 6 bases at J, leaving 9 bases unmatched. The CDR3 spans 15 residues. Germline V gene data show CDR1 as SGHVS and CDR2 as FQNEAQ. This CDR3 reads CASSLPGGLRAEAFF. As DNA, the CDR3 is TGTGCCAGCAGCTTACCAGGGGGGTTAAGAGCTGAAGCTTTCTTT.

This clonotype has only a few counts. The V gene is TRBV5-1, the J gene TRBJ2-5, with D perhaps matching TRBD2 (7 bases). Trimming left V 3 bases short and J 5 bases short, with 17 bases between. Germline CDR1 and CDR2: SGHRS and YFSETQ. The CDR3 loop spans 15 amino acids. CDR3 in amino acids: CASSWGGGISETQYF. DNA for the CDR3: TGCGCCAGCAGCTGGGGGGGCGGGATCTCCGAGACCCAGTACTTC. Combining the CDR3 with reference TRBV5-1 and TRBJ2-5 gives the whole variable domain KAGVTQTPRYLIKTRGQQVTLSCSPISGHRSVSWYQQTPGQGLQFLFEYFSETQRNKGNFPGRFSGRQFSNSRSEMNVSTLELGDSALYLCASSWGGGISETQYFGPGTRLLVL.

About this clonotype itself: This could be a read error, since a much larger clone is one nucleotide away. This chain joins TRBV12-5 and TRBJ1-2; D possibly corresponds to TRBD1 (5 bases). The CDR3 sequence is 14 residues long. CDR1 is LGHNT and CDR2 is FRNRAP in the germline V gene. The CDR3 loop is CAISLMGTSYGYTF. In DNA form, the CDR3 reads TGTGCCATCAGTTTGATGGGGACCTCCTATGGCTACACCTTC. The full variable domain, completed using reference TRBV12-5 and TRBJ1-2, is DARVTQTPRHKVTEMGQEVTMRCQPILGHNTVFWYRQTMMQGLELLAYFRNRAPLDDSGMPKDRFSAEMPDATLATLKIQPSEPRDSAVYFCAISLMGTSYGYTFGSGTRLTVV.

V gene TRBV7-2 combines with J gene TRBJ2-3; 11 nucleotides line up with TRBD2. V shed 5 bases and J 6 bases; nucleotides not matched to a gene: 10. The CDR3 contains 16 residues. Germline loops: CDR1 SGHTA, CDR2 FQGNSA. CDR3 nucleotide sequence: TGTGCCAGCAGCCCAAGGGGGACTAGCGGCGGTGATACGCAGTATTTT. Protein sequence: CASSPRGTSGGDTQYF. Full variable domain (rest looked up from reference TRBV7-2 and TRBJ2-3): GAGVSQSPSNKVTEKGKDVELRCDPISGHTALYWYRQSLGQGLEFLIYFQGNSAPDKSGLPSDRFSAERTGGSVSTLTIQRTQQEDSAVYLCASSPRGTSGGDTQYFGPGTRLTVL.

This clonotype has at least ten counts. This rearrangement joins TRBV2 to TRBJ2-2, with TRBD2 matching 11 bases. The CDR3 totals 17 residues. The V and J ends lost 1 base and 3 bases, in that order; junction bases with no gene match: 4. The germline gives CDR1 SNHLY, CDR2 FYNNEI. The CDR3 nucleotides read TGTGCCAGCAGTGAAGTCTCACTAGCGGGGGACACCGGGGAGCTGTTTTTT. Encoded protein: CASSEVSLAGDTGELFF.

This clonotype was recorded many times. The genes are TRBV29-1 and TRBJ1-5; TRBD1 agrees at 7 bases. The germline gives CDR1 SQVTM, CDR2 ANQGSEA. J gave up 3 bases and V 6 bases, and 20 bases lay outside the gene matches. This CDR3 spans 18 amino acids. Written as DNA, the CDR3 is TGCAGCGTACGAGGCACCCCAGGACAGGAGATATTCAATCAGCCCCAGCATTTT. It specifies CSVRGTPGQEIFNQPQHF. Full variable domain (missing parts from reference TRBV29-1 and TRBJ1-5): SAVISQKPSRDICQRGTSLTIQCQVDSQVTMMFWYRQQPGQSLTLIATANQGSEATYESGFVIDKFPISRPNLTFSTLTVSNMSPEDSSIYLCSVRGTPGQEIFNQPQHFGDGTRLSIL.

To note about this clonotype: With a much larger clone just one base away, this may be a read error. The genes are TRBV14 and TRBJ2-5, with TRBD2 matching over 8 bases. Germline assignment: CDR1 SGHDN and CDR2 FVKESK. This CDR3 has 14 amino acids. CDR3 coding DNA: TGTGCCGGCAGCCAAGAGGCGGGGGGAGAGACCCAGTACTTC. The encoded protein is CAGSQEAGGETQYF.

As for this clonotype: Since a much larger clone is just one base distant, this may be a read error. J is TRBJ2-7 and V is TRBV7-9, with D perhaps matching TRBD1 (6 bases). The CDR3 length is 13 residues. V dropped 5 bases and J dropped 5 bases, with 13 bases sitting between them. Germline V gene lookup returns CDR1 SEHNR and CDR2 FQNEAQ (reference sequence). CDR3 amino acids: CASSGDITHEQYF. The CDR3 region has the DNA TGTGCCAGCAGCGGGGACATCACCCACGAGCAGTACTTC.

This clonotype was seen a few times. The CDR3 DNA reads as TGTGCCAGCAGTTTACGGAGCGGGGGGCCCTACGAGCAGTACTTC. It yields the protein CASSLRSGGPYEQYF. This chain uses TRBV12-3 or TRBV12-4 with TRBJ2-7; TRBD2 matches at 9 bases. The CDR3 runs to 15 residues. V lost 2 bases to trimming and J lost 2 bases; unmatched junction nucleotides: 4.

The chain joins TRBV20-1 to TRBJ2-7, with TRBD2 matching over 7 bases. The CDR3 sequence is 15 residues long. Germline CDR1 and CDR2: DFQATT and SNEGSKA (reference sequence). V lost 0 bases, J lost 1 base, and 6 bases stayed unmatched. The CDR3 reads CSARDVLAVSYEQYF. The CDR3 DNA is TGCAGTGCTAGAGATGTCCTAGCGGTATCCTACGAGCAGTACTTC.

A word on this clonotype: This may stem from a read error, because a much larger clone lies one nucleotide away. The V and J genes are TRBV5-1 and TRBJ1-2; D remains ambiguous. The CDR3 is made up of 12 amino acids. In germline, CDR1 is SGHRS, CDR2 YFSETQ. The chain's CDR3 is CVSNSGIYGYTF. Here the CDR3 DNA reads TGTGTCAGCAACTCGGGCATCTATGGCTACACCTTC.

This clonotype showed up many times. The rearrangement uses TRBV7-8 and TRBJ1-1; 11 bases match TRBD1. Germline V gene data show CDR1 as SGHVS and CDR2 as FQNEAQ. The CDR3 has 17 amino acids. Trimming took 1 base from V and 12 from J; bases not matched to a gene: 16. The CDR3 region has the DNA TGTGCCAGCAGCTTAGTGCGAATGGGGACAGGGGGTATGAGAACTTTCTTT. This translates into CASSLVRMGTGGMRTFF.

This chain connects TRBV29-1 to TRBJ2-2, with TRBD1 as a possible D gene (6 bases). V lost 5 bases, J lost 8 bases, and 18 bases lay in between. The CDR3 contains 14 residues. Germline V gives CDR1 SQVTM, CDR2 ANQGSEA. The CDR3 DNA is TGCAGCGTTATGGGGCAGGGGCTTTCGGGGGAGCTGTTTTTT. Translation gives CSVMGQGLSGELFF.

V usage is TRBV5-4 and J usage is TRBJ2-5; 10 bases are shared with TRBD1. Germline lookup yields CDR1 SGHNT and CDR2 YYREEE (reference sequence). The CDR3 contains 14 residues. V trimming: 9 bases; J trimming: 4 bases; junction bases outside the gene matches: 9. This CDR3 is CATKLTGGGETQYF. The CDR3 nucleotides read TGTGCCACCAAGTTGACAGGGGGCGGAGAGACCCAGTACTTC.

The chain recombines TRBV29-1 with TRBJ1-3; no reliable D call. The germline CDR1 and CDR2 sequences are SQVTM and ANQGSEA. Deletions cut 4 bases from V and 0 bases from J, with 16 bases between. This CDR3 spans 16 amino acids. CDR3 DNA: TGCAGCGTTGTTGGTCGGGGAACGAGCTCTGGAAACACCATATATTTT. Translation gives CSVVGRGTSSGNTIYF.

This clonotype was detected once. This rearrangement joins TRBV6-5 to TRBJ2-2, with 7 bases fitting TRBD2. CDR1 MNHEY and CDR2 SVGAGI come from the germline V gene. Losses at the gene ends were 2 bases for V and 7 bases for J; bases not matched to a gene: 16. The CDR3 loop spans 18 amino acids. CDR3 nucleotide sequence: TGTGCCAGCAGTTACGAACGGTGGCGGGAGATGGACTTCGGGGAGCTGTTTTTT. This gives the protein CASSYERWREMDFGELFF.

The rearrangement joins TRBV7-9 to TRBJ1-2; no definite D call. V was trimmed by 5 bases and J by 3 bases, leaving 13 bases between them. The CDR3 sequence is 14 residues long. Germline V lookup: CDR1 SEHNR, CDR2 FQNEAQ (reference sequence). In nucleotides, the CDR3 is TGTGCCAGCAGCCCTAACGCCGAGTACTATGGCTACACCTTC. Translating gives CASSPNAEYYGYTF.

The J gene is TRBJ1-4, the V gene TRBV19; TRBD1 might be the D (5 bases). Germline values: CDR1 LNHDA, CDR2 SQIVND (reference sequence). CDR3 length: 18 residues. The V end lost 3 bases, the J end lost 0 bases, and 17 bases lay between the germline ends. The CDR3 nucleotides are TGTGCCAGTAGTATGGGGAGTGGAGGGACCGCAACTAATGAAAAACTGTTTTTT. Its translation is CASSMGSGGTATNEKLFF.